Below, 30 T cell receptor beta chains from the same sample are listed, as sequenced in a study of blood T cell repertoires in COVID-19. Some clones are missing from TCRdb's copy, which holds only in-frame ones; the method was immunoSEQ multiplex PCR. The sample records fewer than 100,000 clones, 75% to 85% being singletons. The source material was peripheral blood. The receptor source for this set is a human donor in a cohort sampled during active COVID-19.

The V and J genes are TRBV3-1 (or the pseudogene TRBV3-2) and TRBJ2-2; no definite D call. Germline V gene sequence: CDR1 LGHDT, CDR2 YNNKEL (reference sequence). Deletions cut 0 bases from V and 7 bases from J, with 6 bases between. This CDR3 contains 13 residues. As DNA, the CDR3 is TGTGCCAGCAGCCAAGACAGGAACGGGGAGCTGTTTTTT. Encoded protein: CASSQDRNGELFF.

V gene TRBV3-1 (or the pseudogene TRBV3-2) combines with J gene TRBJ2-3; 8 nucleotides line up with TRBD2. This CDR3 comprises 16 residues. V trimming: 4 bases; J trimming: 4 bases; junction bases outside the gene matches: 10. CDR1 LGHDT and CDR2 YNNKEL come from the germline V gene (reference sequence). In DNA, the CDR3 is TGTGCCAGCAGCCCGATCGGGGCGGGAGGCGCAGATACGCAGTATTTT. It translates to CASSPIGAGGADTQYF.

The chain employs TRBV18 and TRBJ2-1; possible D gene TRBD2, 5 bases. This CDR3 spans 12 amino acids. With 3 bases removed from V and 10 bases from J, the gap between germline ends came to 10 bases. The germline CDR1 and CDR2 sequences are KGHSH and LQKENI. CDR3 sequence reads: CASSPSSSEQFF. The CDR3 coding sequence is TGTGCCAGCTCACCGTCTAGCAGCGAGCAGTTCTTC. Variable domain in full (rest from reference TRBV18 and TRBJ2-1): NAGVMQNPRHLVRRRGQEARLRCSPMKGHSHVYWYRQLPEEGLKFMVYLQKENIIDESGMPKERFSAEFPKEGPSILRIQQVVRGDSAAYFCASSPSSSEQFFGPGTRLTVL.

The chain links TRBV13 to TRBJ1-2; D is uncertain. The germline V gene encodes CDR1 PRHDT and CDR2 FYEKMQ (reference sequence). V was clipped by 3 bases and J by 4 bases, with 6 bases between them. This CDR3 has 12 residues. CDR3 loop: CASSLRSYGYTF. For the CDR3, the DNA is TGTGCCAGCAGCTTGCGGAGCTATGGCTACACCTTC. The full variable domain, completed using reference TRBV13 and TRBJ1-2, is AAGVIQSPRHLIKEKRETATLKCYPIPRHDTVYWYQQGPGQDPQFLISFYEKMQSDKGSIPDRFSAQQFSDYHSELNMSSLELGDSALYFCASSLRSYGYTFGSGTRLTVV.

V is TRBV12-3 or TRBV12-4 and J is TRBJ2-7, with D tentatively TRBD2 (5 bases). The CDR3 is 13 amino acids. Trimming stripped 6 bases from V and 2 bases from J, with 11 bases between. The CDR3, as DNA: TGTGCCAGCAGGCGTACCGGGGCCTACGAGCAGTACTTC. As protein: CASRRTGAYEQYF.

This sequence joins TRBV27 and TRBJ1-1, with a tentative D call TRBD1 (5 bases). The V end lost 6 bases, the J end lost 2 bases, and 16 bases lay between the germline ends. Germline V gene lookup returns CDR1 MNHEY and CDR2 SMNVEV (reference sequence). The CDR3 totals 15 residues. This CDR3 reads CASSPAPGINTEAFF. The CDR3 coding sequence is TGTGCCAGCAGCCCCGCACCAGGGATAAACACTGAAGCTTTCTTT.

This clone occurred once. CDR3 bases: TGTGCCAGCAGCCCCCGTCAGGGGGTTTATCAGCCCCAGCATTTT. It encodes CASSPRQGVYQPQHF. J is TRBJ1-5 and V is TRBV4-2; 7 bases agree with TRBD1. This CDR3 spans 15 amino acids. Trimming at V came to 4 bases and at J to 5 bases, leaving 8 bases not matched to a gene. Germline CDR1 LGHNA, CDR2 YNFKEQ.

This rearrangement joins TRBV7-8 to TRBJ2-7; 7 bases align to TRBD2. V trimming: 5 bases; J trimming: 4 bases; junction bases outside the gene matches: 11. This CDR3 is 15 amino acids long. Germline CDR1 and CDR2: SGHVS and FQNEAQ. CDR3 loop: CASSRAGVGEYEQYF. CDR3 DNA: TGTGCCAGCAGCCGCGCGGGGGTAGGGGAGTACGAGCAGTACTTC.

The chain is built from TRBV6-5 and TRBJ1-1; 7 nucleotides agree with TRBD1. Germline V gene sequence: CDR1 MNHEY, CDR2 SVGAGI. The ends lost 6 bases at V and 4 bases at J; junction bases unmatched: 11. The CDR3 is 15 residues long. The CDR3 DNA reads as TGTGCCAGCAGACACCTCAGGGGGGTAGGCACTGAAGCTTTCTTT. Translating it yields CASRHLRGVGTEAFF.

The CDR3 DNA is TGTGCCAGCAGTGCCCAGGGGAATCAGCCCCAGCATTTT. Translated: CASSAQGNQPQHF. The chain recombines TRBV12-3 or TRBV12-4 with TRBJ1-5; tentatively, D is TRBD1 (6 bases). Between the trimmed V and J ends, which lost 5 bases and 4 bases, there was a span of 9 bases. This CDR3 contains 13 residues.

The chain is built from TRBV3-1 (or the pseudogene TRBV3-2) and TRBJ2-5, with D unclear. This CDR3 has 12 amino acids. With 3 bases removed from V and 1 base from J, the gap between germline ends came to 3 bases. Per the germline V gene, CDR1 is LGHDT and CDR2 is YNNKEL (reference sequence). The CDR3 is CASSHFQETQYF. DNA for the CDR3: TGTGCCAGCAGCCACTTCCAAGAGACCCAGTACTTC.

The chain is built from TRBV28 and TRBJ1-3; a possible D gene is TRBD1 (6 bases). Per the germline V gene, CDR1 is MDHEN and CDR2 is SYDVKM. The CDR3 covers 19 residues. Trimming stripped 4 bases from V and 1 base from J, with 23 bases between. CDR3 residues: CASSSWGPGDQFSGNTIYF. In nucleotides, the CDR3 is TGTGCCAGCAGTTCCTGGGGGCCAGGGGACCAATTTTCTGGAAACACCATATATTTT.

This clone is medium-sized within its sample. The V call is TRBV7-3, the J call TRBJ2-3; 8 nucleotides agree with TRBD2. CDR3 length equals 14 residues. Germline V CDR1 and CDR2: SGHTA, FQGTGA. Trimming cost V 0 bases and J 5 bases; bases outside gene matches: 1. Here the CDR3 reads CASSLTAGGDTQYF. The CDR3 bases are TGTGCCAGCAGCTTAACGGCGGGAGGAGATACGCAGTATTTT.

V usage is TRBV5-1 and J usage is TRBJ2-2, with 9 bases fitting TRBD2. The CDR3 spans 16 residues. The V segment lost 0 bases and the J segment 0 bases; nucleotides outside the gene matches: 0. Germline loops: CDR1 SGHRS, CDR2 YFSETQ. CDR3 sequence (DNA): TGCGCCAGCAGCTTGGCTAGCGGGGCGAACACCGGGGAGCTGTTTTTT. Amino acid sequence: CASSLASGANTGELFF. Using reference TRBV5-1 and TRBJ2-2 for the parts outside the CDR3, the full variable domain is KAGVTQTPRYLIKTRGQQVTLSCSPISGHRSVSWYQQTPGQGLQFLFEYFSETQRNKGNFPGRFSGRQFSNSRSEMNVSTLELGDSALYLCASSLASGANTGELFFGEGSRLTVL.

The V call is TRBV10-3, the J call TRBJ2-3, with 12 nucleotides matching TRBD2. V lost 6 bases to trimming and J lost 6 bases; unmatched junction nucleotides: 7. This CDR3 contains 15 residues. Germline CDR1 and CDR2: ENHRY and SYGVKD. CDR3 in amino acids: CAIRPLAGGADTQYF. The CDR3 DNA follows: TGTGCCATCAGGCCACTAGCGGGAGGAGCGGATACGCAGTATTTT.

The chain carries TRBV4-2 and TRBJ1-2; D is uncertain. The CDR3 is made up of 14 amino acids. The germline V gene has CDR1 LGHNA and CDR2 YNFKEQ. The V end was cut by 0 bases, the J end by 7 bases, with 12 bases between. The CDR3 nucleotides are TGTGCCAGCAGCCAAGATATAGCGTCGGGTGGCTACACCTTC. Translated, it gives CASSQDIASGGYTF.

The chain is built from TRBV30 and TRBJ2-5, with a possible D match to TRBD2 (7 bases). V dropped 4 bases and J dropped 8 bases, with 17 bases sitting between them. The CDR3 spans 13 residues. Germline CDR1 is GTSNPN and CDR2 is SVGIG (reference sequence). The CDR3 DNA reads TGTGCCTGGACAATAAGGGGGGGGAGTACCCAGTACTTC. Amino acids: CAWTIRGGSTQYF.

This chain uses TRBV19 with TRBJ1-2; D gene unclear. The germline V gene encodes CDR1 LNHDA and CDR2 SQIVND (reference sequence). The CDR3 extends over 13 amino acids. V was cut by 6 bases and J by 1 base, with 9 bases left in between. CDR3 sequence (DNA): TGTGCCAGTAGATTCACAAATAACTATGGCTACACCTTC. Protein sequence: CASRFTNNYGYTF.

This clone came up a few times. The chain couples TRBV5-1 to TRBJ2-2, with 10 positions matching TRBD1. Germline V gives CDR1 SGHRS, CDR2 YFSETQ. The V and J ends lost 4 bases and 8 bases, in that order; junction bases with no gene match: 8. The CDR3 consists of 15 residues. CDR3 bases: TGCGCCAGCAGCACAGCCGGGACAGGGGAAGGGGAGCTGTTTTTT. Protein product: CASSTAGTGEGELFF.

The rearrangement uses TRBV7-8 and TRBJ2-5; 10 bases line up with TRBD2. CDR1 is SGHVS, CDR2 FQNEAQ, per germline. This CDR3 region has 15 residues. Germline trimming cut 5 bases from V and 4 bases from J; bases unmatched to any gene: 7. CDR3: CASSKAGGPVETQYF. The CDR3 DNA sequence: TGTGCCAGCAGCAAAGCGGGAGGGCCGGTAGAGACCCAGTACTTC.

The chain uses TRBV3-1 (or the pseudogene TRBV3-2) and TRBJ2-5; D possibly corresponds to TRBD2 (6 bases). The V gene lost 0 bases and the J gene lost 4 bases, with 6 bases spanning the gap. CDR1 is LGHDT, CDR2 YNNKEL, per germline (reference sequence). The CDR3 consists of 13 residues. CDR3 region: CASSQEAGETQYF. DNA of the CDR3: TGTGCCAGCAGCCAAGAAGCGGGAGAGACCCAGTACTTC.

In this sample, this clone turned up once. V and J are TRBV7-9 and TRBJ2-7; TRBD1 matches 7 bases. Germline V gives CDR1 SEHNR, CDR2 FQNEAQ (reference sequence). The V and J ends lost 4 bases and 6 bases, in that order; junction bases with no gene match: 12. This CDR3 has 15 residues. The CDR3 DNA follows: TGTGCCAGCAGCTCCACCGGGACAGTTTTGGGCGAGCAGTACTTC. Residues: CASSSTGTVLGEQYF.

The V gene is TRBV18, the J gene TRBJ1-1, with D maybe TRBD1 (6 bases). Germline values: CDR1 KGHSH, CDR2 LQKENI. The V end lost 4 bases, the J end lost 2 bases, and 8 bases lay between the germline ends. The CDR3 sequence is 13 residues long. CDR3 residues: CASSQGTNTEAFF. Written as DNA, the CDR3 is TGTGCCAGCTCACAGGGGACAAACACTGAAGCTTTCTTT.

Details on this clone: The same CDR3 arises from other DNA sequences in this sample as well. The rearrangement links TRBV7-8 to TRBJ2-6, with TRBD1 identical over 8 bases. This CDR3 comprises 15 residues. Germline assignment: CDR1 SGHVS and CDR2 FQNEAQ. The trim removed 5 bases at V and 3 bases at J, leaving 3 bases unmatched. This CDR3 reads CASSPGGFGANVLTF. The DNA for the CDR3 is TGTGCCAGCAGCCCAGGGGGCTTTGGGGCCAACGTCCTGACTTTC.

The chain links TRBV15 to TRBJ2-5; 10 bases align to TRBD1. After removal of 5 bases from V and 6 bases from J, the junction contained 12 bases not matched to a gene. Germline CDR1 reads LNHNV; CDR2 reads YYDKDF (reference sequence). This CDR3 region has 16 residues. The CDR3 sequence is CATSGSGTGVWKTQYF. The CDR3 DNA sequence: TGTGCCACCAGCGGCTCCGGGACAGGGGTATGGAAGACCCAGTACTTC.

This clone was detected only once. The chain has TRBV5-6 and TRBJ1-2, with TRBD1 as a possible D gene (5 bases). Between the trimmed V and J ends, which lost 3 bases and 1 base, there was a span of 16 bases. The CDR3 contains 16 residues. Germline V CDR1 and CDR2: SGHDT, YYEEEE. Here the CDR3 DNA reads TGTGCCAGCAGCTCCAGGGTTGGTGTTCTTAACTATGGCTACACCTTC. It is translated as CASSSRVGVLNYGYTF.

V usage is TRBV5-1 and J usage is TRBJ2-1, with 11 positions matching TRBD1. CDR3 size: 19 residues. Germline V gene sequence: CDR1 SGHRS, CDR2 YFSETQ. Trimming cost V 4 bases and J 2 bases; bases outside gene matches: 14. The CDR3 spells CASSPKRDRGFSAYNEQFF. The CDR3 coding sequence is TGCGCCAGCAGCCCCAAAAGGGACAGGGGGTTCAGCGCCTACAATGAGCAGTTCTTC.

This clone showed up just once. The genes are TRBV7-6 and TRBJ2-7; no clear D gene. V was shortened by 3 bases and J by 0 bases, with 12 bases between the two germline ends. CDR3 length: 15 residues. The germline V gene encodes CDR1 SGHVS and CDR2 FNYEAQ. CDR3 in DNA: TGTGCCAGCAGCTTTACCGCCACACGCTCCTACGAGCAGTACTTC. This codes for CASSFTATRSYEQYF.

The J gene is TRBJ2-3, the V gene TRBV7-9, with D possibly TRBD2 on 6 matching bases. CDR1 and CDR2 (germline): SEHNR, FQNEAQ (reference sequence). The CDR3 length is 19 residues. V was clipped by 3 bases and J by 4 bases, with 26 bases between them. The CDR3 here is CASSFGLGSVGGESDTQYF. The CDR3, as DNA: TGTGCCAGCAGCTTCGGTCTCGGTTCGGTGGGCGGGGAATCAGATACGCAGTATTTT. The full variable domain, with the rest looked up from reference TRBV7-9 and TRBJ2-3, is DTGVSQNPRHKITKRGQNVTFRCDPISEHNRLYWYRQTLGQGPEFLTYFQNEAQLEKSRLLSDRFSAERPKGSFSTLEIQRTEQGDSAMYLCASSFGLGSVGGESDTQYFGPGTRLTVL.

V usage is TRBV24-1 and J usage is TRBJ2-3, with 8 bases matching TRBD1. With V trimmed by 10 bases and J by 1 base, 12 bases remained unmatched. Germline values: CDR1 KGHDR, CDR2 SFDVKD. CDR3 length: 16 amino acids. The CDR3 sequence: CATSRSGQGGTDTQYF. DNA for the CDR3: TGTGCCACAAGTAGATCCGGACAGGGCGGCACAGATACGCAGTATTTT.